A selection of T cell receptor beta chains follows, all from one sample in a study of T cell changes during pregnancy in multiple sclerosis. Measured with immunoSEQ multiplex PCR; TCRdb has only the in-frame clones, and not every one. The sample has fewer than 30,000 clones; 89% are singletons. The material sequenced was CD8+ T cells from peripheral blood mononuclear cells, taken in the second trimester of pregnancy. The origin of the receptors is a female donor with multiple sclerosis, enrolled in a pregnancy study. CDR3s include the opening cysteine and the closing phenylalanine or tryptophan. A D gene is named only where the DNA matches it firmly. For some rows the clone size is stated as once, few or many, or as a class when expanded; others skip it.

J: TRBJ2-1; D: TRBD2; length: 15; size: -; V: TRBV2; DNA: TGTGCCAGCAGCGAGCGGGAGGGCCTGGACAATGAGCAGTTCTTC; CDR3: CASSEREGLDNEQFF
J: TRBJ1-5; D: TRBD1; length: 15; size: -; V: TRBV28; DNA: TGTGCCAGCAGCCTCGACAGGGCGTTCAATCAGCCCCAGCATTTT; CDR3: CASSLDRAFNQPQHF
J: TRBJ2-7; D: TRBD2; length: 16; size: -; V: TRBV11-2; DNA: TGTGCCAGCAGCTTACGGGCTAGCGGGAGTATCGACGAGCAGTACTTC; CDR3: CASSLRASGSIDEQYF
J: TRBJ2-5; D: -; length: 11; size: -; V: TRBV19; DNA: TGTGCCAGTAGCTACGAAGAGACCCAGTACTTC; CDR3: CASSYEETQYF
J: TRBJ2-3; D: TRBD2; length: 20; size: -; V: TRBV7-3; DNA: TGTGCCAGCAGCAATGAGGCGGGACTAGCGGGAGGGGGACGCACAGATACGCAGTATTTT; CDR3: CASSNEAGLAGGGRTDTQYF
J: TRBJ1-2; D: TRBD1; length: 14; size: -; V: TRBV7-9; DNA: TGTGCCACTTCTCCTCCCGGGACAGGGTATGGCTACACCTTC; CDR3: CATSPPGTGYGYTF
J: TRBJ2-7; D: TRBD2; length: 13; size: -; V: TRBV7-9; DNA: TGTGCCAGCAGCTTAGAAACCGGGACTAGCGGACATTTC; CDR3: CASSLETGTSGHF
J: TRBJ2-1; D: TRBD2; length: 15; size: -; V: TRBV5-5; DNA: TGTGCCAGCAGCTTGGAAGCGGGAGGACCCGAAGAGCAGTTCTTC; CDR3: CASSLEAGGPEEQFF
J: TRBJ1-5; D: -; length: 14; size: -; V: TRBV27; DNA: TGTGCCAGCAGTTTTCAGGGTGGCAATCAGCCCCAGCATTTT; CDR3: CASSFQGGNQPQHF
J: TRBJ2-3; D: -; length: 16; size: -; V: TRBV18; DNA: TGTGCCAGCTCACCCCCCCGTCGGGGAAGCACAGATACGCAGTATTTT; CDR3: CASSPPRRGSTDTQYF
J: TRBJ2-7; D: -; length: 13; size: -; V: TRBV29-1; DNA: TGCAGCGTTGAAGGGGGCGCAGGGTACGAGCAGTACTTC; CDR3: CSVEGGAGYEQYF
J: TRBJ2-4; D: -; length: 16; size: -; V: TRBV7-2; DNA: TGTGCCAGCAGCTTAGCGCGGGGCGGGATAAGAGACATTCAGTACTTC; CDR3: CASSLARGGIRDIQYF
J: TRBJ2-2; D: TRBD2; length: 20; size: -; V: TRBV4-1; DNA: TGCGCCAGCAGTTTCGGCCTTGGGACTAGCGGCTTCTCGAACACCGGGGAGCTGTTTTTT; CDR3: CASSFGLGTSGFSNTGELFF
J: TRBJ2-7; D: TRBD1; length: 15; size: -; V: TRBV7-9; DNA: TGTGCCAGCAGCTCTCGGGACAGGGGCCCCTACGAGCAGTACTTC; CDR3: CASSSRDRGPYEQYF
J: TRBJ1-5; D: -; length: 16; size: -; V: TRBV6-6; DNA: TGTGCCAGCAGTCCCCAGTTGACAGTTCCTAATCAGCCCCAGCATTTT; CDR3: CASSPQLTVPNQPQHF
J: TRBJ2-2; D: -; length: 14; size: -; V: TRBV5-4; DNA: TGTGCCAGCAGCTCGGGAGAGACAGCGCTGGAGCTGTTTTTT; CDR3: CASSSGETALELFF
J: TRBJ2-1; D: -; length: 15; size: -; V: TRBV6-4; DNA: TGTGCCAGCAGTGACTCAGGGGATACCTACAATGAGCAGTTCTTC; CDR3: CASSDSGDTYNEQFF
J: TRBJ1-2; D: TRBD1; length: 12; size: -; V: TRBV9; DNA: TGTGCCAGCGGGGACAGGGGGCTGGGCTACACCTTC; CDR3: CASGDRGLGYTF
J: TRBJ2-1; D: TRBD2; length: 15; size: -; V: TRBV10-3; DNA: TGTGCCATCAGTGAGGCCCTAGCGGGGTGGCATGAGCAGTTCTTC; CDR3: CAISEALAGWHEQFF
J: TRBJ2-1; D: TRBD2; length: 17; size: -; V: TRBV7-9; DNA: TGTGCCAGCAGCTTAATAACTAGCGGGAGGTACGGGGATGAGCAGTTCTTC; CDR3: CASSLITSGRYGDEQFF
J: TRBJ2-5; D: -; length: 12; size: -; V: TRBV13; DNA: TGTGCCAGCAGAGAGAGGGGGGAGACCCAGTACTTC; CDR3: CASRERGETQYF
J: TRBJ2-5; D: TRBD2; length: 17; size: -; V: TRBV13; DNA: TGTGCCAGCAGCTTAGGCCGTGGAGCGGGAGGCCGGGAGACCCAGTACTTC; CDR3: CASSLGRGAGGRETQYF
J: TRBJ2-7; D: TRBD2; length: 19; size: -; V: TRBV11-2; DNA: TGTGCCAGCAGCCCCCCGTTCACCGGACTAGCGGGAGGATCCTACGAGCAGTACTTC; CDR3: CASSPPFTGLAGGSYEQYF
J: TRBJ2-1; D: -; length: 16; size: few; V: TRBV27; DNA: TGTGCCAGCAGCCAACCCCGCAGACTCGAGCTCAATGAGCAGTTCTTC; CDR3: CASSQPRRLELNEQFF
J: TRBJ2-1; D: -; length: 14; size: -; V: TRBV7-6; DNA: TGTGCCAGCAGCTTATCAGCAGACAACAATGAGCAGTTCTTC; CDR3: CASSLSADNNEQFF
J: TRBJ2-5; D: TRBD2; length: 13; size: -; V: TRBV7-9; DNA: TGTGCCAGCAGCTCGGGACTAGCGGAGACCCAGTACTTC; CDR3: CASSSGLAETQYF
J: TRBJ2-5; D: -; length: 14; size: -; V: TRBV2; DNA: TGTGCCTTACAACCCCCGGGTATTGGGGAGACCCAGTACTTC; CDR3: CALQPPGIGETQYF
J: TRBJ1-3; D: TRBD1; length: 15; size: -; V: TRBV6-1; DNA: TGTGCCAGCAGTGCCACGTGGACAGGGAGTAACACCATATATTTT; CDR3: CASSATWTGSNTIYF
J: TRBJ2-4; D: TRBD1; length: 14; size: few; V: TRBV29-1; DNA: TGCAGCGCCGAGGACAGGGGGGGCAAAAACATTCAGTACTTC; CDR3: CSAEDRGGKNIQYF